This TCR beta chain was retrieved from a study of glioma-infiltrating T cells. Study details: Target coverage was roughly 4.5- to 10-fold for roughly one million blood T cells. Study results and limitations: Tissue and blood shared very few CDR3 sequences. Shared blood CDR3 signature motifs marked patients with low tissue-blood divergence.

The ends lost 0 bases at V and 7 bases at J; junction bases unmatched: 12. CDR1 is LGHNA, CDR2 YSLEER, per germline. The length of the CDR3 is 16 residues. On this clonotype itself: Its matching antigen is unknown.

TCR alpha and beta CDR3 regions were amplified from RNA using iRepertoire nested multiplex PCR. For one-step reverse transcription and amplification, 100-400 ng of tissue mRNA or PBMC total RNA was used. TCRdb itself ran the multiplex PCR reads through MiXCR, one entry per CDR3 protein. This sample yields about 400,000 distinct CDR3 sequences, of which roughly two fifths are seen a single time; around 11% belongs to the top ten. The sequence was collected from a human donor with low-grade glioma or glioblastoma, undergoing nonglioma brain surgery, or in good health (not recorded which). This rearrangement joins TRBV4-3 to TRBJ2-7; 7 bases are a match to TRBD2. Sequencing input: glioma tissue, nonneoplastic brain tissue, or PBMCs (not recorded which). As DNA, the CDR3 is TGCGCCAGCAGCCAAGATTTCGCGGGAGTGGGAGGTGAGCAGTACTTC. It translates to CASSQDFAGVGGEQYF.